This T cell receptor beta chain came from a study of T cell repertoires in cytomegalovirus infection. At the level of the study: Both a matching HLA type and CMV infection were indicated by public TCR beta signatures.

Points on this clonotype: The antigen is undetermined.

Findings and caveats of the study: Pooled public TCR beta family frequency picked out CMV carriers with the relevant HLA.

The trim removed 3 bases at V and 9 bases at J, leaving 3 bases unmatched. The CDR3 extends over 12 amino acids. Germline values: CDR1 DFQATT, CDR2 SNEGSKA (reference sequence). Each CDR3 protein is one row after TCRdb ran MiXCR on the reads. This sample has fewer than 200,000 distinct CDR3 sequences, with approximately 15% found just once. This TCR derives from a human donor in good health (CMV status not recorded). Some clones in this sample may be carry-over from other donors' samples. Input material: PBMCs. V usage is TRBV20-1 and J usage is TRBJ2-1; 9 bases are a match to TRBD2. The CDR3 nucleotides are TGCAGTGCTAGTCTAGCGGGGCCTGAGCAGTTCTTC. Its translation: CSASLAGPEQFF.